This T cell receptor beta chain came from a study of T cells in Graves' hyperthyroidism and ophthalmopathy. Germline V gene sequence: CDR1 SEHNR, CDR2 FQNEAQ (reference sequence). The CDR3 has 11 residues. The V gene lost 2 bases and the J gene lost 8 bases, with 4 bases spanning the gap. Points from the study as a whole: The model forecast ophthalmopathy, anticipating it by a median about 6.5 months before onset. Most thyroid clonotypes expanded above 0.001 appeared in blood too.

The sample holds many counts of this clonotype. The target antigen is unknown. Amplified TCR beta CDR3 regions derived from RNA transcripts. The HTBI primer set was used in a first-round RT-PCR of the TCR CDR3. TCRdb reanalysed the multiplex PCR reads using MiXCR and keeps one entry per CDR3 protein. The sample has fewer than 450,000 distinct CDR3 sequences; approximately 17% are singletons. The sequence was collected from a man aged 18 to 29 with Graves' ophthalmopathy. This rearrangement joins TRBV7-9 to TRBJ2-1; no clear D. Sequenced sample: blood. CDR3 residues: CASSLKYEQFF. The CDR3 nucleotides are TGTGCCAGCAGCTTAAAATATGAGCAGTTCTTC.